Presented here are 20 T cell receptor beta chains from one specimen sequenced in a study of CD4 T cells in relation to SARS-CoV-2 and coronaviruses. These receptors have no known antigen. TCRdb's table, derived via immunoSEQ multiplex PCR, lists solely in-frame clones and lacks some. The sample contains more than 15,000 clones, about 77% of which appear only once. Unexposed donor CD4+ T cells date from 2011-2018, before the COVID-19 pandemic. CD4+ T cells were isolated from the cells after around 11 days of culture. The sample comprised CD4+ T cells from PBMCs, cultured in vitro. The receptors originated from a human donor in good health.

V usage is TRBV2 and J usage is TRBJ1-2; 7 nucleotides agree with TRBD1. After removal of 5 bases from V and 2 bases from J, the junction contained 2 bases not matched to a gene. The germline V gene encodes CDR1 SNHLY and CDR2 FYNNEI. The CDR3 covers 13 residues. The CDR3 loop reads CASSSTGNYGYTF. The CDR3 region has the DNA TGTGCCAGCAGTTCGACAGGGAACTATGGCTACACCTTC.

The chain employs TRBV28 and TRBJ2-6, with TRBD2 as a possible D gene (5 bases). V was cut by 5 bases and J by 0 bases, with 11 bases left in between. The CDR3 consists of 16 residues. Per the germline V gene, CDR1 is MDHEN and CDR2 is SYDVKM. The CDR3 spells CASSKMGASGANVLTF. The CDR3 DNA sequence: TGTGCCAGCAGTAAAATGGGAGCCTCTGGGGCCAACGTCCTGACTTTC.

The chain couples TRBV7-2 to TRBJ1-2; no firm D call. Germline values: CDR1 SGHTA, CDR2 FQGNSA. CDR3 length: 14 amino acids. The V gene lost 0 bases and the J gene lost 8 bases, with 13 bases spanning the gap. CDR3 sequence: CASSLAWGREGYTF. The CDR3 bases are TGTGCCAGCAGCTTAGCGTGGGGTCGGGAGGGCTACACCTTC.

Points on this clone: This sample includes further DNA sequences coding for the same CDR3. The CDR3 sequence: CASSLGTGGTEAFF. CDR3 bases: TGCGCCAGCAGCTTGGGGACAGGGGGCACTGAAGCTTTCTTT. This chain links TRBV5-1 with TRBJ1-1, with 10 nucleotides matching TRBD1. The germline V gene has CDR1 SGHRS and CDR2 YFSETQ. There are 14 residues in the CDR3. J lost 4 bases, V lost 0 bases, and 0 bases had no gene match.

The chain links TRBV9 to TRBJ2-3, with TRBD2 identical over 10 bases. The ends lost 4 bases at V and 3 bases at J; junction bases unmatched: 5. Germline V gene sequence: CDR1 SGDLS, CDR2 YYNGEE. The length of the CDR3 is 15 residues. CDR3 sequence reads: CASSSGLAMTDTQYF. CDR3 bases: TGTGCCAGCAGCTCGGGACTAGCGATGACAGATACGCAGTATTTT.

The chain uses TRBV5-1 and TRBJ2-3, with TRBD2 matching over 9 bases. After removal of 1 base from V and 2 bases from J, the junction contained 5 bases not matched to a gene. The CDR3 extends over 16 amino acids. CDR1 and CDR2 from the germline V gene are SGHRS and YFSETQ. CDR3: CASSLPSGTNTDTQYF. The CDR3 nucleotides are TGCGCCAGCAGCTTGCCTAGCGGGACCAACACAGATACGCAGTATTTT.

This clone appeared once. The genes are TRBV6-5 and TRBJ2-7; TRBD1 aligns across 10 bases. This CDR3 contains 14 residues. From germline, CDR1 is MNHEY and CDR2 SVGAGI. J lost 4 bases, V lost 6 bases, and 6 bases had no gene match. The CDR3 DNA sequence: TGTGCCAGCAGATGGGACAGGGGTCGGTACGAGCAGTACTTC. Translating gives CASRWDRGRYEQYF.

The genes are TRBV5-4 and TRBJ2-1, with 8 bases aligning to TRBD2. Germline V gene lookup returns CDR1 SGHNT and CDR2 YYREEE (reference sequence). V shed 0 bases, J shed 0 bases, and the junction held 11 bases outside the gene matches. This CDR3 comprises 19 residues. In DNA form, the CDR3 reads TGTGCCAGCAGCTTGGGTACTAGCGGAAGCCTATCCTCCTACAATGAGCAGTTCTTC. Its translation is CASSLGTSGSLSSYNEQFF. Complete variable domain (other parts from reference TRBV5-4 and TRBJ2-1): ETGVTQSPTHLIKTRGQQVTLRCSSQSGHNTVSWYQQALGQGPQFIFQYYREEENGRGNFPPRFSGLQFPNYSSELNVNALELDDSALYLCASSLGTSGSLSSYNEQFFGPGTRLTVL.

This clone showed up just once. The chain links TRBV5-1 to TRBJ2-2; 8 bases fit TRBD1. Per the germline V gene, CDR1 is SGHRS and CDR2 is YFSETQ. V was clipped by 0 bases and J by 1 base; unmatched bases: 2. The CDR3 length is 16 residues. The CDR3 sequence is CASSLGGTGNTGELFF. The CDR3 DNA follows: TGCGCCAGCAGCTTGGGGGGGACAGGGAACACCGGGGAGCTGTTTTTT.

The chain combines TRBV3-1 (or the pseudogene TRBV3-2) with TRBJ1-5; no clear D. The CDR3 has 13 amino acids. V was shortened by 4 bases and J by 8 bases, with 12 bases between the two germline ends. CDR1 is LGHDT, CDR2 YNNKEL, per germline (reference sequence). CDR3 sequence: CASSPSRTEPQHF. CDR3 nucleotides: TGTGCCAGCAGCCCAAGCCGGACGGAGCCCCAGCATTTT.

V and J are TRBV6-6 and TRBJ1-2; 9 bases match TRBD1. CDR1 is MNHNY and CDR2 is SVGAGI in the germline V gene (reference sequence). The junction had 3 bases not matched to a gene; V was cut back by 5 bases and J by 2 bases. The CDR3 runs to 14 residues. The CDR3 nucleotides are TGTGCCAGCAGTACCGGGACAGGGAACTATGGCTACACCTTC. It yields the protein CASSTGTGNYGYTF.

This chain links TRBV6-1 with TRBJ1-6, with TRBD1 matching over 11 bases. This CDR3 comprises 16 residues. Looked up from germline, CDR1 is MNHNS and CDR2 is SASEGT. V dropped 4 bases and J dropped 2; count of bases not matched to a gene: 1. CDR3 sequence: CASSGGQGAYNSPLHF. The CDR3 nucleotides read TGTGCCAGCAGTGGGGGACAGGGGGCCTATAATTCACCCCTCCACTTT.

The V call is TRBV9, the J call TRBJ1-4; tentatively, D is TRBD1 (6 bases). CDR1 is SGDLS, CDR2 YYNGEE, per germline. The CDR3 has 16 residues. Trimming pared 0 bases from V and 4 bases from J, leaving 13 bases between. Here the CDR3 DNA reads TGTGCCAGCAGCGTAGGCGGGGGGCGAGGTAATGAAAAACTGTTTTTT. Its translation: CASSVGGGRGNEKLFF.

The CDR3 loop is CASSPSGTGYEQYF. CDR3 DNA sequence: TGTGCCAGCAGCCCTTCCGGGACAGGCTACGAGCAGTACTTC. J is TRBJ2-7 and V is TRBV9, with TRBD1 matching 8 bases. With 4 bases clipped from V and 3 bases from J, the junction kept 6 bases outside the gene matches. There are 14 residues in the CDR3. Germline values: CDR1 SGDLS, CDR2 YYNGEE.

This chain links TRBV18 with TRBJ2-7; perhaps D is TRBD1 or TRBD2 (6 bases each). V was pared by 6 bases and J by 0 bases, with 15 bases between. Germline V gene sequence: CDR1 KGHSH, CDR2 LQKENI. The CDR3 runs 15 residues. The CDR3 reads CASSSLGGRSYEQYF. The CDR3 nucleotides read TGTGCCAGCTCTTCTCTGGGGGGCCGCTCCTACGAGCAGTACTTC.

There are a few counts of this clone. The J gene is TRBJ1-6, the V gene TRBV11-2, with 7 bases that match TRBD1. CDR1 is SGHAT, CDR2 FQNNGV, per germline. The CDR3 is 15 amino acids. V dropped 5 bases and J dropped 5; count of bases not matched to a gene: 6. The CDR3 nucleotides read TGTGCCAGCAGCGCAGGGACAGCAGATAATTCACCCCTCCACTTT. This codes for CASSAGTADNSPLHF. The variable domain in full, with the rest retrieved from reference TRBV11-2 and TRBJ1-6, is EAGVAQSPRYKIIEKRQSVAFWCNPISGHATLYWYQQILGQGPKLLIQFQNNGVVDDSQLPKDRFSAERLKGVDSTLKIQPAKLEDSAVYLCASSAGTADNSPLHFGNGTRLTVT.

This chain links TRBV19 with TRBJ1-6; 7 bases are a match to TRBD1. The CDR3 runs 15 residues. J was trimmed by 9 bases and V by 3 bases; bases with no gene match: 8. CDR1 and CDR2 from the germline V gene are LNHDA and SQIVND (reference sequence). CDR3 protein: CASSISTGSGSPLHF. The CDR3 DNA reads TGTGCCAGTAGTATTTCGACAGGGTCTGGTTCACCCCTCCACTTT. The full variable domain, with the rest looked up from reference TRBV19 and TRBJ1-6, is DGGITQSPKYLFRKEGQNVTLSCEQNLNHDAMYWYRQDPGQGLRLIYYSQIVNDFQKGDIAEGYSVSREKKESFPLTVTSAQKNPTAFYLCASSISTGSGSPLHFGNGTRLTVT.

CDR3: CASSLTSGSAWEQYF. The DNA for the CDR3 is TGTGCCAGCAGCCTGACTAGCGGGAGTGCCTGGGAGCAGTACTTC. This chain connects TRBV11-2 to TRBJ2-7, with 12 bases that match TRBD2. The V gene end was trimmed by 5 bases and the J gene end by 7 bases; junction bases not matched to a gene: 9. The CDR3 is 15 amino acids. CDR1 is SGHAT, CDR2 FQNNGV, per germline.

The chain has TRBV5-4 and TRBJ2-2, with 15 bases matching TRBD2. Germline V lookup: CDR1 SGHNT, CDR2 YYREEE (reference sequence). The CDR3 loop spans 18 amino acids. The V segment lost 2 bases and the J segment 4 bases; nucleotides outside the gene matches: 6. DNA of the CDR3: TGTGCCAGCAGCTTAGGGGGGGGACTAGCGGGAGGCACCGGGGAGCTGTTTTTT. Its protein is CASSLGGGLAGGTGELFF.

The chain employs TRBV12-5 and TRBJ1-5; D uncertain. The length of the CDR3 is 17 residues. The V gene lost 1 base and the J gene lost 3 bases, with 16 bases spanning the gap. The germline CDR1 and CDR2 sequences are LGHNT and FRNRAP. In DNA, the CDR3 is TGTGCTAGTGGTTTGGCCGACACGCGATCCTTCAATCAGCCCCAGCATTTT. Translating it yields CASGLADTRSFNQPQHF.